This TCR beta chain was identified in a study of T cells in tuberculosis (dated by TCRdb to 2016 to 2019). Context from the whole study: The study combined CD1B tetramers and high-throughput TCR immunosequencing to characterize T cells specific for the mycobacterial lipid antigen glucose monomycolate (GMM).

CDR3 length: 17 amino acids, cysteine to phenylalanine. Only the CDR3 portion is preserved as DNA: 51 bases, with reading frame beginning at the first base. Looking up the germline V gene yields CDR1 SGHRS and CDR2 YFSETQ. For this chain, trimming is 4 bases at the V end and 3 bases at the J end, and the number of junction bases without a gene match is 14. PBMC were thawed, rested overnight, stained with a GMM-loaded CD1B tetramer, a Live/Dead dye and anti-CD3, and then sorted on a FACS Aria II. CD1B tetramers were loaded with C32 glucose monomycolate purified from Rhodococcus equi. Before cryopreservation, the PBMC used for tetramer sorting had been depleted of CD14-expressing monocytes for a separate study. Roughly 100,000 tetramer-negative cells were sorted from each donor and analyzed alongside the tetramer-positive cells. Antigen-specific T cells were sorted from several healthy South African adults using GMM-loaded CD1B tetramers.

Results the study describes overall, beyond this receptor: T cells that bind the CD1B-GMM tetramer with low affinity may not have been captured by the stringent sort gate.

A word on this clone: No clone much larger than this one lies a single base away; base qualities are absent.

Because TCR-alpha and TCR-beta chains were sequenced unpaired, no chain pairing information was available. The immunoSEQ multiplex PCR assay was used to generate TCR libraries, with TCR-beta and/or TCR-alpha/delta assays applied to each sample. The amplified TCR libraries were sequenced on the Illumina high-throughput platform. Per the original workflow: Clustering and dimensionality reduction relied on pairwise TCRdist distances among GMM-specific receptors from T cells that were either sorted ex vivo or expanded in vitro. Sequence motifs defined by gene usage and CDR3 content were tested for enrichment in tetramer-positive versus tetramer-negative populations. TCRdb holds this immuneACCESS table with in-frame rearrangements only. Some clones are missing; in checked studies, unresolved V genes explain under half, and the rest has no known cause. The V and J calls and clone size are taken from that table; D and trimming were inferred from the DNA. The sample table records tens of thousands of clones; approximately 91% of these occur just once. Under 2.5% of the sample comes from the top ten.

The origin of this receptor is an adult woman with latent tuberculosis. Recombination connected TRBV5-1 to TRBJ1-2, with 8 bases aligning to TRBD1. Sequencing used CD1b-GMM tetramer-negative cells sorted from PBMCs. The cell subset or site tag for this specimen amounts to: T cells not binding CD1B-GMM tetramer, sorted from same donor. CDR3 protein: CASSLGQGAVIYYGYTF. The DNA sequence follows: TGCGCCAGCAGCCTGGGGCAGGGGGCGGTAATCTACTATGGCTACACCTTC. Reference TRBV5-1 and TRBJ1-2 genes cover what lies past the CDR3, so the full variable domain is KAGVTQTPRYLIKTRGQQVTLSCSPISGHRSVSWYQQTPGQGLQFLFEYFSETQRNKGNFPGRFSGRQFSNSRSEMNVSTLELGDSALYLCASSLGQGAVIYYGYTFGSGTRLTVV.